Listed below are T cell receptor beta chains from one sample, sequenced in a study of blood T cells in healthy people across ages. TCRdb reanalysed the 5' RACE reads using MiXCR and keeps one entry per CDR3 protein. Of about 1.6 million distinct CDR3 sequences listed, around 35% were seen once; the top ten hold approximately 10%. Sequenced sample: blood. The receptor set was obtained from a woman younger than 45 in good health. Both conserved end residues are part of each CDR3. D genes are given only for firm matches. The size field is filled for only some rows; it gives once, few, many or a size class.

clone size	D gene	J gene	V gene	CDR3 protein	CDR3 DNA
few	TRBD1	TRBJ2-7	TRBV27	CASSLLGTGGNLYEQYF	TGTGCCAGCAGTCTACTAGGGACAGGGGGCAATCTGTACGAGCAGTACTTC
-	TRBD1	TRBJ1-2	TRBV27	CASSPRDRGRGYTF	TGTGCCAGCAGTCCCCGGGACAGGGGGCGAGGCTACACCTTC
-	TRBD2	TRBJ2-3	TRBV5-4	CASSLVAGGSKRTDTQYF	TGTGCCAGCAGCTTGGTGGCGGGGGGATCTAAACGCACAGATACGCAGTATTTT
-	TRBD2	TRBJ2-1	TRBV7-9	CASSLGRLAGSNEQFF	TGTGCCAGCAGCTTAGGCCGTCTAGCGGGGTCTAATGAGCAGTTCTTC
-	-	TRBJ2-3	TRBV7-3	CASSLRAGEGDTQYF	TGTGCCAGCAGCTTAAGGGCGGGCGAAGGAGATACGCAGTATTTT
few	-	TRBJ2-1	TRBV10-3	CAISEDLYSRENSYNEQFF	TGTGCCATCAGTGAAGACCTATATTCCCGGGAGAACTCCTACAATGAGCAGTTCTTC
-	TRBD2	TRBJ2-5	TRBV20-1	CSARDETGLAGIRRETQYF	TGCAGTGCTAGAGACGAAACGGGACTAGCGGGGATAAGACGGGAGACCCAGTACTTC
few	TRBD2	TRBJ2-3	TRBV7-6	CASSLALVAGEDTDTQYF	TGTGCCAGCAGCTTAGCGTTAGTAGCGGGAGAGGACACAGATACGCAGTATTTT
-	-	TRBJ2-1	TRBV20-1	CSAPRGSREQFF	TGCAGTGCGCCGAGGGGGTCTCGTGAGCAGTTCTTC
-	-	TRBJ2-2	TRBV15	CATVRVLGGELFF	TGTGCCACCGTGCGGGTACTCGGCGGGGAGCTGTTTTTT
few	-	TRBJ1-1	TRBV2	CASTYRKNTEAFF	TGTGCCAGCACGTACAGAAAGAACACTGAAGCTTTCTTT
few	TRBD1	TRBJ2-3	TRBV6-6	CASRTGQGAQWYF	TGTGCCAGCAGAACCGGACAGGGGGCGCAGTGGTATTTT
-	-	TRBJ1-2	TRBV11-1	CASSLSGTPGYTF	TGTGCCAGCAGCTTATCCGGGACTCCTGGCTACACCTTC
many	TRBD1	TRBJ1-2	TRBV12-3/TRBV12-4	CASSSGQYYGYTF	TGTGCCAGCAGTTCGGGACAGTACTATGGCTACACCTTC
-	-	TRBJ1-5	TRBV20-1	CSASEGPIFSNQPQHF	TGCAGTGCTAGCGAGGGTCCCATCTTTAGCAATCAGCCCCAGCATTTT
many	TRBD1	TRBJ1-2	TRBV6-6	CASSFPGQGSYGYTF	TGTGCCAGCAGTTTCCCGGGACAGGGATCCTATGGCTACACCTTC
-	TRBD2	TRBJ2-7	TRBV5-1	CASSFTSAGGYEQYF	TGCGCCAGCAGCTTCACGTCAGCGGGAGGGTACGAGCAGTACTTC
-	-	TRBJ1-2	TRBV7-8	CASSQARGRPNYGYTF	TGTGCCAGCAGCCAAGCTCGGGGCAGACCAAACTATGGCTACACCTTC
-	TRBD1	TRBJ2-7	TRBV19	CASKLQGANDEQYF	TGTGCCAGTAAGTTACAGGGGGCGAACGACGAGCAGTACTTC
many	TRBD2	TRBJ2-5	TRBV20-1	CSASRLAGVETQYF	TGCAGTGCTAGCCGACTAGCGGGAGTAGAGACCCAGTACTTC
-	-	TRBJ2-7	TRBV20-1	CSASTPDGFSYEQYF	TGCAGTGCTTCAACCCCGGACGGATTCTCCTACGAGCAGTACTTC
-	-	TRBJ1-1	TRBV20-1	CSARSSRRNTEAFF	TGCAGTGCTAGGTCGTCCCGTAGGAACACCGAAGCTTTCTTT
-	TRBD2	TRBJ2-7	TRBV28	CATETSGRYEQYF	TGTGCCACCGAAACTAGCGGGAGATACGAGCAGTACTTC
-	-	TRBJ1-1	TRBV2	CASSGARGGLMNTEAFF	TGTGCCAGCAGTGGGGCTCGTGGAGGCTTAATGAACACTGAAGCTTTCTTT
-	TRBD2	TRBJ2-7	TRBV12-3/TRBV12-4	CASSPSGRVSHGQYF	TGTGCCAGCAGCCCCAGCGGGAGGGTATCCCACGGGCAGTACTTC
-	TRBD1	TRBJ2-2	TRBV5-1	CAGSLQGAVGELFF	TGCGCCGGCAGCTTACAGGGGGCGGTCGGGGAGCTGTTTTTT
-	-	TRBJ1-4	TRBV20-1	CSALEGHSEKLFF	TGCAGTGCCCTAGAGGGACACTCTGAAAAACTGTTTTTT
-	-	TRBJ2-5	TRBV24-1	CATSSRRRETQYF	TGTGCCACCAGTTCTAGGAGGAGGGAGACCCAGTACTTC
few	-	TRBJ2-7	TRBV7-9	CASSLDPWEQYF	TGTGCCAGCAGCTTAGACCCCTGGGAGCAGTACTTC
-	-	TRBJ2-5	TRBV2	CASTYRDGETQYF	TGTGCCAGCACTTACAGGGATGGGGAGACCCAGTACTTC
-	TRBD2	TRBJ2-5	TRBV27	CASLGRASGQEIQYF	TGTGCCAGCCTTGGTAGGGCTAGCGGACAAGAGATCCAGTACTTC
-	-	TRBJ2-2	TRBV20-1	CSASPTRAYLNTGELFF	TGCAGTGCTAGTCCGACTAGGGCGTATTTAAACACCGGGGAGCTGTTTTTT
-	-	TRBJ2-7	TRBV12-3/TRBV12-4	CAGSVGGEQYF	TGTGCCGGCAGCGTCGGCGGCGAGCAGTACTTC
-	TRBD2	TRBJ2-2	TRBV5-1	CASSLDPGRGTGELFF	TGCGCCAGCAGCTTGGATCCGGGGAGGGGCACCGGGGAGCTGTTTTTT
few	TRBD2	TRBJ2-7	TRBV7-7	CASSSRTLAGGYEQYF	TGTGCCAGCAGCTCAAGAACCCTAGCGGGGGGCTACGAGCAGTACTTC
-	TRBD1	TRBJ1-1	TRBV3-1	CASSPSGDRASAFF	TGTGCCAGCAGCCCCTCAGGGGACAGGGCGTCAGCTTTCTTT
-	TRBD2	TRBJ2-3	TRBV9	CASSAGLAGGLVTDTQYF	TGTGCCAGCAGTGCCGGGCTAGCGGGGGGGCTTGTCACAGATACGCAGTATTTT
many	-	TRBJ2-5	TRBV29-1	CSVEFLQETQYF	TGCAGCGTTGAGTTTCTACAAGAGACCCAGTACTTC
-	-	TRBJ1-5	TRBV12-3/TRBV12-4	CASSFVSGRDQPQHF	TGTGCCAGCAGTTTCGTTTCTGGGCGCGATCAGCCCCAGCATTTT
-	-	TRBJ2-2	TRBV24-1	CATNWGPGGELFF	TGTGCCACCAATTGGGGGCCTGGCGGGGAGCTGTTTTTT
-	-	TRBJ1-6	TRBV12-3/TRBV12-4	CASSLGPGAGPLHF	TGTGCCAGCAGTTTAGGTCCAGGGGCGGGACCCCTCCACTTT
-	-	TRBJ1-2	TRBV7-2	CAFGGGHDGYTF	TGTGCCTTTGGAGGTGGGCACGATGGCTACACCTTC
-	-	TRBJ1-1	TRBV7-2	CASSPGIENTEAFF	TGTGCCAGCAGCCCAGGGATTGAGAACACTGAAGCTTTCTTT
many	-	TRBJ2-5	TRBV6-5	CASLRGETQYF	TGTGCCAGCCTCCGAGGGGAGACCCAGTACTTC
-	-	TRBJ2-7	TRBV5-1	CASSDNTGGGEQYF	TGCGCCAGCAGCGACAACACCGGGGGCGGGGAGCAGTACTTC